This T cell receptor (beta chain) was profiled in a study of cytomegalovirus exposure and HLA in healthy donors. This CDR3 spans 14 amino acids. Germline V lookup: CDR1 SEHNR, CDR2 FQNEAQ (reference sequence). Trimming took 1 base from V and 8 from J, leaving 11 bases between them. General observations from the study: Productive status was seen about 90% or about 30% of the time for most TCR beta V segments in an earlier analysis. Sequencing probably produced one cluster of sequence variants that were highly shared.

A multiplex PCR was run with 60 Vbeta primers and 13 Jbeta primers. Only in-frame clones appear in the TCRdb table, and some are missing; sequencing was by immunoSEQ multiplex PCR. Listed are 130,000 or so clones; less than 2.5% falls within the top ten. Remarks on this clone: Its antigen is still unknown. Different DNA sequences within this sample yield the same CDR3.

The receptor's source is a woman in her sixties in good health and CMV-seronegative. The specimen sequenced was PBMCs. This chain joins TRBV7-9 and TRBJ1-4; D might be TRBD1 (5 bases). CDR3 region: CASSLVLGREKLFF. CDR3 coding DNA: TGTGCCAGCAGCTTAGTACTGGGGCGCGAAAAACTGTTTTTT.